This TCR beta chain was recovered during a study of response to subunit inactivated influenza vaccine. Findings and limits, study-wide: A suggestion made by the authors is that each seasonal influenza vaccination recruits few new T cells.

The CDR3 covers 17 residues. CDR1 is DFQATT and CDR2 is SNEGSKA in the germline V gene (reference sequence). V gave up 6 bases and J gave up 4 bases; unmatched junction bases: 12. Each CDR3 protein is one row after TCRdb ran MiXCR on the RT-PCR reads. The repertoire holds approximately 700,000 distinct CDR3 sequences, with 15% to 19% as singletons. This clonotype has more than one count but fewer than ten. Its antigen is currently unknown. Material: PBMCs from blood, obtained roughly 13 days after vaccination. The sequence was obtained from a man in his fifties who received an inactivated influenza vaccine. The gene calls are TRBV20-1 and TRBJ2-1; 13 bases fit TRBD2. The CDR3 sequence is CSANSPGLAGNYNEQFF. The CDR3 DNA reads TGCAGTGCCAATTCACCGGGACTAGCGGGGAATTACAATGAGCAGTTCTTC.